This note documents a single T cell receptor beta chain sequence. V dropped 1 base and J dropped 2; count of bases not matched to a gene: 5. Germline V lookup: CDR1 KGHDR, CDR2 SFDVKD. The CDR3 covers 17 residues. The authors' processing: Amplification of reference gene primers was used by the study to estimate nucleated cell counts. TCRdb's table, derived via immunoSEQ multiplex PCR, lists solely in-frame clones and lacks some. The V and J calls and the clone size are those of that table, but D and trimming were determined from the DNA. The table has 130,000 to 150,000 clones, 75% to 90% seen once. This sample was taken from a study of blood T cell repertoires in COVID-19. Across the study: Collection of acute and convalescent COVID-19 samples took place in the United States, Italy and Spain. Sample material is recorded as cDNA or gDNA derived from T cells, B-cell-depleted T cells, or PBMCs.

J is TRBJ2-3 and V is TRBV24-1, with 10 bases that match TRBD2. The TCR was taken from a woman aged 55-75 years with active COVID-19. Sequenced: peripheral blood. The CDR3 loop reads CATSDFRSGRATDTQYF. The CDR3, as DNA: TGTGCCACCAGTGATTTTAGAAGCGGGAGGGCCACAGATACGCAGTATTTT.